Each of the 28 T cell receptor beta chains below was sequenced from the same sample in a study of blood T cell repertoires in COVID-19 (dated by TCRdb to 2020 to 2022). Libraries were built with the immunoSEQ multiplex PCR assay. TCRdb limited this immuneACCESS table to in-frame rearrangements with V and J called. A share of clones is missing; checked studies link under half to unresolved V genes, and the rest is unexplained. Here the sample has some 140,000 clones; 84% occur a single time. The ten largest account for about 5.5% of the sample. Input material: PBMCs or T cells enriched from blood (not recorded which). The source is a man aged 35 to 55 with acute COVID-19.

The CDR3 region has the DNA TGTGCCAGCAGCTTACAAAGGGGCGTGAATCGAGGCTACACCTTC. Amino acid sequence: CASSLQRGVNRGYTF. The chain is built from TRBV7-9 and TRBJ1-2, with D tentatively TRBD1 (5 bases). There are 15 residues in the CDR3. The ends were cut back, 2 bases at V and 8 bases at J, with 18 bases in the middle. CDR1 is SEHNR and CDR2 is FQNEAQ in the germline V gene (reference sequence). Looking up the rest from reference TRBV7-9 and TRBJ1-2 gives the full variable domain: DTGVSQNPRHKITKRGQNVTFRCDPISEHNRLYWYRQTLGQGPEFLTYFQNEAQLEKSRLLSDRFSAERPKGSFSTLEIQRTEQGDSAMYLCASSLQRGVNRGYTFGSGTRLTVV.

DNA for the CDR3: TGTGCCAGCAGTTACATACAGCCCCAGCATTTT. This gives the protein CASSYIQPQHF. The chain combines TRBV6-7 with TRBJ1-5; D call uncertain. TRBV6-7 is given ORF status, its function remaining uncertain. CDR3 length equals 11 residues. Trimming shortened V by 2 bases and J by 7 bases, and 3 bases separated the two germline ends.

The genes are TRBV5-1 and TRBJ2-4; D is uncertain. CDR3 length equals 14 residues. Germline V lookup: CDR1 SGHRS, CDR2 YFSETQ. With 0 bases removed from V and 8 bases from J, the gap between germline ends came to 12 bases. CDR3 in amino acids: CASSLDQSGDIQYF. The CDR3 nucleotides read TGCGCCAGCAGCTTGGACCAGTCAGGTGACATTCAGTACTTC.

This rearrangement joins TRBV28 to TRBJ2-7; TRBD1 matches 8 bases. The V gene end was trimmed by 7 bases and the J gene end by 2 bases; junction bases not matched to a gene: 7. CDR3 size: 14 residues. Germline-derived CDR1 and CDR2 are MDHEN and SYDVKM. CDR3 DNA sequence: TGTGCCAGCATGAAGGACAGGGCTACCTACGAGCAGTACTTC. It encodes CASMKDRATYEQYF.

The rearrangement links TRBV7-9 to TRBJ1-2; 8 bases are shared with TRBD1. CDR3 length equals 13 residues. The germline gives CDR1 SEHNR, CDR2 FQNEAQ (reference sequence). V shed 2 bases and J 8 bases; nucleotides not matched to a gene: 4. The DNA for the CDR3 is TGTGCCAGCAGCTTACAGGGGGCGATCGGCTACACCTTC. Translating it yields CASSLQGAIGYTF.

V gene TRBV5-4 combines with J gene TRBJ2-1, with TRBD2 identical over 9 bases. There are 15 residues in the CDR3. After removal of 3 bases from V and 4 bases from J, the junction contained 5 bases not matched to a gene. Per germline, CDR1 SGHNT and CDR2 YYREEE (reference sequence). CDR3 residues: CASSSSSGMYNEQFF. CDR3 nucleotide sequence: TGTGCCAGCAGCTCCTCTAGCGGGATGTACAATGAGCAGTTCTTC.

The V call is TRBV5-1, the J call TRBJ2-1; D might be TRBD2 (5 bases). The germline V gene has CDR1 SGHRS and CDR2 YFSETQ. V shed 5 bases and J shed 0 bases, with 18 bases lying between them. There are 17 residues in the CDR3. CDR3 nucleotide sequence: TGCGCCAGCAGAGAAGGGAGCCGACAAAGCTCCTACAATGAGCAGTTCTTC. This encodes CASREGSRQSSYNEQFF.

The gene calls are TRBV4-1 and TRBJ1-2; 9 bases agree with TRBD1. Germline lookup yields CDR1 MGHRA and CDR2 YSYEKL. The CDR3 spans 15 residues. V was clipped by 3 bases and J by 2 bases; unmatched bases: 4. The CDR3 bases are TGCGCCAGCAGCCACCTAGACAGGGGGAACTATGGCTACACCTTC. It specifies CASSHLDRGNYGYTF.

The chain is built from TRBV20-1 and TRBJ2-3; 9 nucleotides align to TRBD2. Germline V gene lookup returns CDR1 DFQATT and CDR2 SNEGSKA (reference sequence). Trimming at V came to 3 bases and at J to 6 bases, leaving 10 bases not matched to a gene. CDR3 size: 15 residues. In nucleotides, the CDR3 is TGCAGTGCTAGTCAGGCTAGCGGGACTACGGATACGCAGTATTTT. Translated, it gives CSASQASGTTDTQYF.

The rearrangement joins TRBV5-1 to TRBJ2-2; no clear D. This CDR3 is 13 amino acids long. The V gene lost 0 bases and the J gene lost 6 bases, with 6 bases spanning the gap. Germline V gives CDR1 SGHRS, CDR2 YFSETQ. The CDR3 nucleotides read TGCGCCAGCAGCTTGGGGGCCGCCGGGGAGCTGTTTTTT. Translating it yields CASSLGAAGELFF.

The chain uses TRBV28 and TRBJ2-1; TRBD2 agrees at 7 bases. J was trimmed by 10 bases and V by 6 bases; bases with no gene match: 18. CDR1 is MDHEN, CDR2 SYDVKM, per germline. The CDR3 is 16 residues long. The CDR3 sequence: CASRSLGDYRRDEQFF. In DNA form, the CDR3 reads TGTGCCAGCAGATCCCTCGGGGACTACCGTCGGGACGAGCAGTTCTTC.

The chain is built from TRBV30 and TRBJ1-2; 9 bases match TRBD1. CDR1 is GTSNPN and CDR2 is SVGIG in the germline V gene (reference sequence). Trimming took 2 bases from V and 5 from J; bases not matched to a gene: 3. The length of the CDR3 is 13 residues. The CDR3 region has the DNA TGTGCCTGGAGTACAGGGGGCACGTATGGCTACACCTTC. Protein product: CAWSTGGTYGYTF.

The genes are TRBV19 and TRBJ1-3, with D perhaps matching TRBD1 (5 bases). The ends were cut back, 5 bases at V and 3 bases at J, with 17 bases in the middle. From germline, CDR1 is LNHDA and CDR2 SQIVND (reference sequence). This CDR3 has 16 amino acids. The DNA for the CDR3 is TGTGCCAGTAGTCCGGGGGGACCGGAGAATGGAAACACCATATATTTT. Protein sequence: CASSPGGPENGNTIYF.

The genes are TRBV30 and TRBJ1-4, with D uncertain. The V gene's germline CDR1 is GTSNPN and CDR2 SVGIG (reference sequence). There are 16 residues in the CDR3. V lost 7 bases and J lost 6, with 24 bases in between. CDR3 DNA: TGTGCCTCTACTTCCGAGGGAGGGCGGTATCATGAAAAACTGTTTTTT. It is translated as CASTSEGGRYHEKLFF.

The chain uses TRBV5-1 and TRBJ2-3; 11 bases match TRBD2. V shed 5 bases and J 1 base; nucleotides not matched to a gene: 9. The germline V gene encodes CDR1 SGHRS and CDR2 YFSETQ. This CDR3 comprises 17 residues. The CDR3 DNA reads as TGCGCCAGCAGAATGGGGCTAGCGGGGGGCCGCACAGATACGCAGTATTTT. Protein sequence: CASRMGLAGGRTDTQYF.

This clone was recorded once. The chain is built from TRBV4-1 and TRBJ1-6, with 7 nucleotides matching TRBD1. The V gene end was trimmed by 0 bases and the J gene end by 9 bases; junction bases not matched to a gene: 8. The CDR3 covers 16 residues. Germline V lookup: CDR1 MGHRA, CDR2 YSYEKL. CDR3: CASSQDGGGVGSPLHF. CDR3 nucleotides: TGCGCCAGCAGCCAAGATGGAGGGGGCGTAGGTTCACCCCTCCACTTT.

The rearrangement uses TRBV15 and TRBJ2-1; the D gene is possibly TRBD1 (5 bases). Trimming took off 10 bases at V and 0 bases at J, with 22 bases between the two ends. Germline CDR1 LNHNV, CDR2 YYDKDF (reference sequence). The CDR3 loop spans 17 amino acids. DNA of the CDR3: TGTGCCATCAGAAACCCCCCGACAGAAAGCTCCTACAATGAGCAGTTCTTC. It is translated as CAIRNPPTESSYNEQFF.

This chain links TRBV28 with TRBJ1-1; 9 positions agree with TRBD1. Germline CDR1 reads MDHEN; CDR2 reads SYDVKM. This CDR3 is built from 14 residues. V was clipped by 0 bases and J by 9 bases; unmatched bases: 5. The CDR3 loop is CASSLWIQGAKAFF. The CDR3 DNA reads as TGTGCCAGCAGTTTATGGATACAGGGGGCGAAAGCTTTCTTT.

The chain recombines TRBV18 with TRBJ2-5; tentatively, D is TRBD1 (5 bases). CDR1 is KGHSH, CDR2 LQKENI, per germline. The V end was cut by 0 bases, the J end by 4 bases, with 18 bases between. The CDR3 runs to 17 residues. The DNA for the CDR3 is TGTGCCAGCTCACCACCGGTCTCCTTCAGGGATCGAGAGACCCAGTACTTC. This sequence encodes CASSPPVSFRDRETQYF.

This clone was detected only a few times. The DNA for the CDR3 is TGTGCCAGCGAAAAACAGGACAGGGGTTTTTACAATGAGCAGTTCTTC. Translated: CASEKQDRGFYNEQFF. This chain uses TRBV2 with TRBJ2-1, with TRBD1 identical over 9 bases. The V segment lost 8 bases and the J segment 4 bases; nucleotides outside the gene matches: 12. CDR1 and CDR2 (germline): SNHLY, FYNNEI. The CDR3 extends over 16 amino acids.

This clone was observed once. The genes are TRBV6-2 or TRBV6-3 and TRBJ2-3, with 7 bases fitting TRBD1. Trimming removed 6 bases from V and 6 bases from J; junction bases left unmatched: 9. The germline V gene has CDR1 MNHEY and CDR2 SVGEGT. The CDR3 totals 14 residues. DNA for the CDR3: TGTGCCAGCAGCGCACAGGGGTCGTGGGATACGCAGTATTTT. Translation gives CASSAQGSWDTQYF.

The chain recombines TRBV30 with TRBJ1-3, with D uncertain. Germline lookup yields CDR1 GTSNPN and CDR2 SVGIG (reference sequence). Trimming shortened V by 2 bases and J by 3 bases, and 14 bases separated the two germline ends. The CDR3 contains 15 residues. CDR3 nucleotides: TGTGCCTGGAGTTGGCCCCAAACCCATGGAAACACCATATATTTT. Amino acid sequence: CAWSWPQTHGNTIYF. Complete variable domain (other parts from reference TRBV30 and TRBJ1-3): SQTIHQWPATLVQPVGSPLSLECTVEGTSNPNLYWYRQAAGRGLQLLFYSVGIGQISSEVPQNLSASRPQDRQFILSSKKLLLSDSGFYLCAWSWPQTHGNTIYFGEGSWLTVV.

V and J are TRBV6-2 or TRBV6-3 and TRBJ2-3, with a weak D call TRBD2 (6 bases). The V end was cut by 2 bases, the J end by 4 bases, with 13 bases between. Germline V CDR1 and CDR2: MNHEY, SVGEGT. The CDR3 is made up of 15 amino acids. The CDR3 reads CASSYLGGTADTQYF. In nucleotides, the CDR3 is TGTGCCAGCAGTTACCTCGGGGGTACGGCAGATACGCAGTATTTT.

V usage is TRBV7-9 and J usage is TRBJ2-7; 8 positions match TRBD2. The J segment lost 5 bases and the V segment lost 5 bases, leaving 8 bases of the junction unmatched. The germline V gene has CDR1 SEHNR and CDR2 FQNEAQ (reference sequence). The CDR3 runs to 14 residues. For the CDR3, the DNA is TGTGCCAGCAGCACAAGCGGGAGTTCCCACGAGCAGTACTTC. Translation gives CASSTSGSSHEQYF.

In its sample, this clone was seen a few times. The chain carries TRBV7-6 and TRBJ2-3; 12 bases agree with TRBD2. Germline trimming cut 5 bases from V and 3 bases from J; bases unmatched to any gene: 3. Germline V gene sequence: CDR1 SGHVS, CDR2 FNYEAQ. The CDR3 has 15 amino acids. CDR3 DNA sequence: TGTGCCAGCAGCCTCGGACTAGCGGGAACAGATACGCAGTATTTT. This encodes CASSLGLAGTDTQYF.

The chain carries TRBV10-2 and TRBJ1-6; TRBD1 aligns across 7 bases. Trimming took 6 bases from V and 8 from J; bases not matched to a gene: 7. Germline V lookup: CDR1 WSHSY, CDR2 SAAADI. The CDR3 contains 14 residues. CDR3 residues: CASRATGEDSPLHF. The CDR3 coding sequence is TGCGCCAGCAGGGCTACAGGGGAAGATTCACCCCTCCACTTT.

Worth noting for this clone: In the same sample, other DNA sequences code for this CDR3. This chain connects TRBV7-2 to TRBJ2-1; 11 nucleotides line up with TRBD2. The germline V gene encodes CDR1 SGHTA and CDR2 FQGNSA. The V and J ends lost 4 bases and 3 bases, in that order; junction bases with no gene match: 2. The CDR3 loop spans 15 amino acids. The CDR3 DNA sequence: TGTGCCAGCAGCTCAACTAGCGGGGGCTACAATGAGCAGTTCTTC. Amino acids: CASSSTSGGYNEQFF.

The count of this clone is one. CDR3 protein: CASSSISYGYTF. The CDR3 nucleotides are TGTGCCAGCAGCTCGATCAGCTATGGCTACACCTTC. The rearrangement uses TRBV5-6 and TRBJ1-2; no definite D call. The CDR3 is made up of 12 amino acids. The V end was cut by 3 bases, the J end by 4 bases, with 7 bases between. CDR1 SGHDT and CDR2 YYEEEE come from the germline V gene.